The clone carrying this T cell receptor (beta chain) was counted between two and nine times. Its cognate antigen is unknown. Trimming removed 2 bases at V and 7 bases at J, with 12 bases between. Per the germline V gene, CDR1 is GTSNPN and CDR2 is SVGIG (reference sequence). The CDR3 spans 13 residues. Sequence data for DNA of cultured CD4+ T cells were generated by the Oncomine TCR Beta short-read assay. TCRdb reprocessed the PCR reads via MiXCR and lists one record per CDR3 protein. The data contain 10,000 to 15,000 distinct CDR3 sequences, 45% to 55% of them seen just once; the ten biggest clones take up 20% to 25%. The sample comes from a study of vaccination and CD4 T cells after COVID-19. Study-wide points: Of the reactive clones in convalescent patients, a median roughly 86% showed up only post-vaccination.

Stated treatment: approximately 9-day PBMC culture with coronavirus spike peptide pools or control peptides (ViraFEST assay). Material for sequencing was CD4+ T cells from blood, cultured in vitro. The chain joins TRBV30 to TRBJ1-5; D not certain. The sequence came from a human donor who had recovered from COVID-19. CDR3 bases: TGTGCCTGGAGTCGGGGAGAGGAGCAGCCCCAGCATTTT. As protein: CAWSRGEEQPQHF.